Listed here are 12 T cell receptor beta chains from one sample, sequenced in a study of cytomegalovirus exposure and HLA in healthy donors. In the PCR, 60 Vbeta and 13 Jbeta primers were used. The data were produced by immunoSEQ multiplex PCR, yet TCRdb's version contains in-frame clones alone and is incomplete. Counted here are 90,000 to 140,000 clones, around 75% occurring once; the ten biggest clones make up 6.9%. Sequencing was performed on PBMCs. The receptors were gathered from a man in his thirties or forties in good health and CMV-seropositive.

The V gene is TRBV4-1, the J gene TRBJ1-3, with D uncertain. This CDR3 is 16 amino acids long. V lost 0 bases and J lost 0, with 9 bases in between. CDR1 and CDR2 from the germline V gene are MGHRA and YSYEKL. CDR3 residues: CASSQDPLLSGNTIYF. Written as DNA, the CDR3 is TGCGCCAGCAGCCAAGATCCGCTACTCTCTGGAAACACCATATATTTT.

V usage is TRBV5-1 and J usage is TRBJ2-7, with TRBD1 identical over 10 bases. The CDR3 spans 14 residues. CDR1 is SGHRS and CDR2 is YFSETQ in the germline V gene. V lost 3 bases to trimming and J lost 4 bases; unmatched junction nucleotides: 4. As DNA, the CDR3 is TGCGCCAGCAGCTCGGGACAGGGGTTGTACGAGCAGTACTTC. As protein: CASSSGQGLYEQYF.

The rearrangement uses TRBV18 and TRBJ2-7; D is possibly TRBD1 (5 bases). Trimming shortened V by 0 bases and J by 0 bases, and 12 bases separated the two germline ends. The CDR3 contains 16 residues. Per germline, CDR1 KGHSH and CDR2 LQKENI. The CDR3: CASSPPSRATSYEQYF. The CDR3 bases are TGTGCCAGCTCACCACCTTCCAGGGCGACCTCCTACGAGCAGTACTTC. Using reference TRBV18 and TRBJ2-7 for the parts outside the CDR3, the full variable domain is NAGVMQNPRHLVRRRGQEARLRCSPMKGHSHVYWYRQLPEEGLKFMVYLQKENIIDESGMPKERFSAEFPKEGPSILRIQQVVRGDSAAYFCASSPPSRATSYEQYFGPGTRLTVT.

Notes on this clone: Sequence at one end of the junction differs from germline and may be a read error. Within the sample, other DNA sequences also encode this same CDR3. The chain uses TRBV2 and TRBJ1-6; D remains unclear. The CDR3 loop spans 12 amino acids. Germline CDR1 is SNHLY and CDR2 is FYNNEI. CDR3 sequence reads: CASSANNSPLHF. In DNA, the CDR3 is TGTGCCAGCAGTGCTAATAATTCCCCCCTCCACTTT.

V is TRBV4-1 and J is TRBJ1-6; D is undetermined. The ends were cut back, 4 bases at V and 14 bases at J, with 36 bases in the middle. Looked up from germline, CDR1 is MGHRA and CDR2 is YSYEKL. CDR3 length: 20 residues. The CDR3 spells CASSPSGSYGDLSNYPTLHF. The CDR3 DNA reads as TGCGCCAGCAGCCCGTCCGGGTCTTACGGCGACCTTTCAAACTATCCCACCCTCCACTTT.

This chain joins TRBV27 and TRBJ2-1; 11 bases map to TRBD2. From germline, CDR1 is MNHEY and CDR2 SMNVEV (reference sequence). After removal of 5 bases from V and 0 bases from J, the junction contained 3 bases not matched to a gene. This CDR3 is 16 amino acids long. As DNA, the CDR3 is TGTGCCAGCAGTCCCGGGACTAGCGGCTCCTACAATGAGCAGTTCTTC. It specifies CASSPGTSGSYNEQFF.

CDR3 nucleotide sequence: TGTGCCAGTAGTCCACAGGGGTACTATGGCTACACCTTC. Protein sequence: CASSPQGYYGYTF. The genes are TRBV19 and TRBJ1-2; 7 bases agree with TRBD1. Losses at the gene ends were 5 bases for V and 3 bases for J; bases not matched to a gene: 3. In germline, CDR1 is LNHDA, CDR2 SQIVND (reference sequence). The CDR3 totals 13 residues.

The rearrangement links TRBV4-2 to TRBJ2-7; 9 nucleotides agree with TRBD1. J lost 3 bases, V lost 0 bases, and 9 bases had no gene match. The CDR3 has 17 amino acids. The germline V gene encodes CDR1 LGHNA and CDR2 YNFKEQ. The CDR3 region has the DNA TGTGCCAGCAGCCAAGATTTATGGGGACAGGGACGCTACGAGCAGTACTTC. Translating it yields CASSQDLWGQGRYEQYF.

V usage is TRBV10-1 and J usage is TRBJ1-1; tentative D call: TRBD1 (5 bases). The germline V and J ends were trimmed by 2 bases and 3 bases, with 13 bases remaining between them. The germline CDR1 and CDR2 sequences are WNHNN and SYGVQD (reference sequence). This CDR3 is built from 15 residues. The CDR3 here is CASSETNLGDTEAFF. Written as DNA, the CDR3 is TGCGCCAGCAGTGAGACCAATTTAGGGGACACTGAAGCTTTCTTT.

The CDR3 DNA is TGTGCCAGCAGCCCCCCCGGTACCCAAGAGACCCAGTACTTC. Translated: CASSPPGTQETQYF. The V and J genes are TRBV11-1 and TRBJ2-5; no definite D call. This CDR3 is 14 amino acids long. Trimming stripped 5 bases from V and 1 base from J, with 11 bases between. Germline V gives CDR1 SGHAT, CDR2 FQDESV (reference sequence).

The chain carries TRBV5-1 and TRBJ2-7; 11 bases agree with TRBD2. V lost 7 bases to trimming and J lost 6 bases; unmatched junction nucleotides: 15. The germline CDR1 and CDR2 sequences are SGHRS and YFSETQ. The CDR3 length is 16 residues. CDR3 region: CASEPGTSGKTAEQYF. CDR3 nucleotide sequence: TGCGCCAGCGAACCCGGGACTAGCGGCAAAACGGCCGAGCAGTACTTC.

This clone turned up a few times. The chain couples TRBV30 to TRBJ2-5; 8 positions agree with TRBD2. In germline, CDR1 is GTSNPN, CDR2 SVGIG (reference sequence). With V trimmed by 2 bases and J by 1 base, 6 bases remained unmatched. The CDR3 runs to 15 residues. DNA for the CDR3: TGTGCCTGGAGTTATAGCGGGGCCCTCCAAGAGACCCAGTACTTC. Amino acids: CAWSYSGALQETQYF. Full variable domain (outside the CDR3, taken from reference TRBV30 and TRBJ2-5): SQTIHQWPATLVQPVGSPLSLECTVEGTSNPNLYWYRQAAGRGLQLLFYSVGIGQISSEVPQNLSASRPQDRQFILSSKKLLLSDSGFYLCAWSYSGALQETQYFGPGTRLLVL.